Each of the 8 T cell receptor beta chains below was sequenced from the same sample in a study of CXCR3-negative and CXCR3-positive naive CD8 T cells. General study points: Naive cells that were CXCR3-positive had more hydrophobic TRB CDR3s (compared with CXCR3-negative naive cells).

No antigen has been identified for these receptors. The libraries of TRB cDNA were prepared using 5' RACE with UMI labels. TCRdb reworked the 5' RACE reads into one entry per CDR3 protein, no DNA. In total, the table holds about 98,000 distinct CDR3 sequences. Specimen: naive CXCR3+ CD8+ T cells from blood. This sample's subset: CD45RO-CCR7+CD27+CD95- naive CD8+ T cells expressing CXCR3 (TNR3+). These receptors were taken from a human donor in good health. Some clones in this sample may be carry-over from other donors' samples.

The chain is built from TRBV12-3 or TRBV12-4 and TRBJ2-5. The CDR3 consists of 14 residues. CDR3 in amino acids: CASTPHRTEETQYF.

CDR3: CASSSPLDREREETQYF. The chain employs TRBV12-3 or TRBV12-4 and TRBJ2-5; TCRdb's D call of TRBD1 is untestable without DNA. The CDR3 runs to 17 residues.

The chain uses TRBV29-1 and TRBJ2-7; TCRdb outputs TRBD2, but without DNA this stays unchecked. The germline CDR1 and CDR2 sequences are SQVTM and ANQGSEA. The CDR3 totals 14 residues. CDR3 sequence: CSVGEELSSYEQYF.

The chain couples TRBV30 to TRBJ1-1. The V gene's germline CDR1 is GTSNPN and CDR2 SVGIG (reference sequence). CDR3 length: 11 amino acids. CDR3 in amino acids: CAWTLNTEAFF.

The rearrangement uses TRBV7-9 and TRBJ2-7; TCRdb lists TRBD2, though no DNA is available to test this call. Germline loops: CDR1 SEHNR, CDR2 FQNEAQ (reference sequence). The length of the CDR3 is 13 residues. CDR3 amino acids: CATGPGSLYEQYF.

The rearrangement uses TRBV5-6 and TRBJ2-7; the TCRdb call, TRBD1, lacks DNA for checking. CDR1 and CDR2 from the germline V gene are SGHDT and YYEEEE. This CDR3 region has 12 residues. CDR3 sequence: CASSDSLIEQYF.

This chain joins TRBV7-2 and TRBJ2-2; TCRdb lists TRBD1, though no DNA is available to test this call. The CDR3 runs 12 residues. CDR1 and CDR2 (germline): SGHTA, FQGNSA. CDR3 amino acids: CASSTPPGELFF. Supplemented by reference TRBV7-2 and TRBJ2-2, the full variable domain reads GAGVSQSPSNKVTEKGKDVELRCDPISGHTALYWYRQSLGQGLEFLIYFQGNSAPDKSGLPSDRFSAERTGGSVSTLTIQRTQQEDSAVYLCASSTPPGELFFGEGSRLTVL.

The chain carries TRBV28 and TRBJ2-2; the TRBD1 assignment by TCRdb is unverifiable without DNA. Germline V lookup: CDR1 MDHEN, CDR2 SYDVKM. The CDR3 loop spans 14 amino acids. CDR3 region: CASSTTQVTGELFF.